This TCR beta chain was sequenced during a study of identical twins. TCRdb analysed the 5' RACE reads with MiXCR anew, one entry per CDR3 protein. Of hundreds of thousands of distinct CDR3 sequences listed, roughly 9.8% are singletons. Regarding the study as a whole: Twins shared beta out-of-frame sequences in excess, but this excess was weaker.

Germline CDR1 LGHNA, CDR2 YSLEER. Trimming shortened V by 3 bases and J by 3 bases, and 15 bases separated the two germline ends. The CDR3 has 17 residues. This clonotype was found a few times. The antigen is undetermined. This same sample was also part of a study on yellow fever vaccine responses in identical twins.

The chain is built from TRBV4-3 and TRBJ1-6; the D gene is possibly TRBD1 (6 bases). Sequences were obtained from CD8+ T cells sorted from blood. This TCR was recovered from a woman younger than 35 in good health. DNA for the CDR3: TGCGCCAGCAGCCAGACAAGGACAGCACACTATAATTCACCCCTCCACTTT. This sequence encodes CASSQTRTAHYNSPLHF.